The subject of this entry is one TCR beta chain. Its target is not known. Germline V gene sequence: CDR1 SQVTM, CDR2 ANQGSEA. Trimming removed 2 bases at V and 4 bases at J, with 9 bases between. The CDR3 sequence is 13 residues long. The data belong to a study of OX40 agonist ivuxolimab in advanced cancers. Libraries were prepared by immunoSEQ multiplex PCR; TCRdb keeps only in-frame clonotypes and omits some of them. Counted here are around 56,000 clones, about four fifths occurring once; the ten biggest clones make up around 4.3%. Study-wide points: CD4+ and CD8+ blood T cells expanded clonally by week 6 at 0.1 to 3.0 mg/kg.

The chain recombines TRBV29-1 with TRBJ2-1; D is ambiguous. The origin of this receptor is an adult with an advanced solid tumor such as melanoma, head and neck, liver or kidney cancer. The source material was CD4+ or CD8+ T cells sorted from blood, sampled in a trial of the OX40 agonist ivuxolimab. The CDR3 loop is CSVEIQAYNEQFF. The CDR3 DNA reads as TGCAGCGTTGAAATTCAAGCGTACAATGAGCAGTTCTTC.